The 11 T cell receptor beta chains in this list originate from one sample, sequenced in a study of patients and donors after allogeneic stem cell transplantation. Via MiXCR, TCRdb re-called the RT-PCR reads, giving one row per CDR3 protein. The sample holds hundreds of thousands of distinct CDR3 sequences, 15% to 20% seen once. Specimen: blood, either unsorted or a sorted T cell fraction (not recorded which). All receptors derive from a human donor who was either an allogeneic HSCT recipient or a stem cell or donor lymphocyte infusion donor (not recorded which). It is not recorded whose cells these are; they may come from a transplant donor.

This clonotype was observed many times. This chain connects TRBV5-6 to TRBJ1-5, with D perhaps TRBD1 (6 bases). Looked up from germline, CDR1 is SGHDT and CDR2 is YYEEEE. Trimming took off 0 bases at V and 7 bases at J, with 11 bases between the two ends. There are 14 residues in the CDR3. The CDR3: CASSLAGARQPQHF. CDR3 sequence (DNA): TGTGCCAGCAGCTTGGCGGGGGCTCGGCAGCCCCAGCATTTT.

The CDR3 is CAISESLAGGILTDTQYF. The DNA of the CDR3 is TGTGCCATCAGTGAGTCGCTAGCGGGGGGAATCTTAACAGATACGCAGTATTTT. The chain combines TRBV10-3 with TRBJ2-3, with 11 bases matching TRBD2. The germline CDR1 and CDR2 sequences are ENHRY and SYGVKD. Trimming cost V 0 bases and J 3 bases; bases outside gene matches: 8. The CDR3 covers 18 residues.

The chain couples TRBV30 to TRBJ1-5; 7 nucleotides align to TRBD1. Germline CDR1 GTSNPN, CDR2 SVGIG (reference sequence). V was pared by 3 bases and J by 12 bases, with 11 bases of the junction left unmatched. The CDR3 extends over 13 amino acids. CDR3 bases: TGTGCCTGGAGCCGGGACAGCGAGTGGGGCCAGCATTTT. Translating gives CAWSRDSEWGQHF.

This clonotype was counted only a few times. The J gene is TRBJ1-1, the V gene TRBV20-1, with D possibly being TRBD1 (6 bases). The CDR3 is 16 residues long. Germline CDR1 reads DFQATT; CDR2 reads SNEGSKA (reference sequence). Trimming removed 3 bases at V and 3 bases at J, with 20 bases between. CDR3 DNA: TGCAGTGCTAGGTGGGTCCTCAGGGGAGGTTACACTGAAGCTTTCTTT. Its translation: CSARWVLRGGYTEAFF.

The rearrangement links TRBV16 to TRBJ1-1, with D maybe TRBD1 (5 bases). Germline assignment: CDR1 KGHSY and CDR2 FQNENV. Trimming pared 1 base from V and 8 bases from J, leaving 8 bases between. The CDR3 is made up of 12 amino acids. CDR3 in amino acids: CASSQYQGEAFF. The CDR3 bases are TGTGCCAGCAGCCAATATCAGGGAGAAGCTTTCTTT.

V usage is TRBV28 and J usage is TRBJ1-2; D is ambiguous. V was trimmed by 6 bases and J by 10 bases, leaving 15 bases between them. The V gene's germline CDR1 is MDHEN and CDR2 SYDVKM. The CDR3 has 12 amino acids. The CDR3 DNA is TGTGCCAGCAGAGAAGGGAGGTCCCCCTACACCTTC. Amino acid sequence: CASREGRSPYTF.

V and J are TRBV9 and TRBJ1-2; 7 nucleotides line up with TRBD1. The trim removed 4 bases at V and 6 bases at J, leaving 6 bases unmatched. Germline V lookup: CDR1 SGDLS, CDR2 YYNGEE. The CDR3 consists of 13 residues. CDR3 DNA sequence: TGTGCCAGCAGCCCTAGAGACAGGGATGGCTACACCTTC. It is translated as CASSPRDRDGYTF.

This clonotype was counted ten times or more. This chain connects TRBV5-1 to TRBJ2-3; possible D gene TRBD2, 6 bases. The V end lost 4 bases, the J end lost 1 base, and 10 bases lay between the germline ends. Germline CDR1 is SGHRS and CDR2 is YFSETQ. CDR3 length: 14 residues. CDR3 bases: TGCGCCAGCAGCCACGGAGGGGGCACAGATACGCAGTATTTT. Translating gives CASSHGGGTDTQYF.

The chain combines TRBV2 with TRBJ2-2, with 13 bases fitting TRBD2. Germline loops: CDR1 SNHLY, CDR2 FYNNEI. This CDR3 has 15 amino acids. Trimming took 5 bases from V and 5 from J; bases not matched to a gene: 2. CDR3 region: CASSWGLAGTGELFF. The DNA for the CDR3 is TGTGCCAGCAGTTGGGGACTAGCGGGGACCGGGGAGCTGTTTTTT.

This clonotype has only a few counts. J is TRBJ1-1 and V is TRBV27; no reliable D call. Germline values: CDR1 MNHEY, CDR2 SMNVEV (reference sequence). Trimming stripped 11 bases from V and 1 base from J, with 11 bases between. The CDR3 length is 12 residues. The DNA of the CDR3 is TGTGCCTCCTTCCGCGGGAACACTGAAGCTTTCTTT. It specifies CASFRGNTEAFF.

The J gene is TRBJ2-4, the V gene TRBV20-1; TRBD2 might be the D (5 bases). In germline, CDR1 is DFQATT, CDR2 SNEGSKA (reference sequence). V gave up 1 base and J gave up 2 bases, with 12 bases separating them. The CDR3 consists of 15 residues. Here the CDR3 reads CSARAPGETKNIQYF. In DNA, the CDR3 is TGCAGTGCTAGAGCCCCTGGGGAGACCAAAAACATTCAGTACTTC.